The present TCR beta chain was sequenced within a study of chemoradiotherapy in HPV16-positive cancers. Whole-study results and caveats: HPV-specific T cells were functionally defined from only a couple of HPV16-positive patients. Non-HPV-specific T cells did not expand in tumors during treatment, whereas candidate HPV-specific clones and E7-related motifs did. In HPV16-positive patients, HPV-responsive T-cell expansion tracked better recurrence-free survival.

As regards this clone: The antigen is unknown.

Samples were taken several times over chemoradiotherapy. Trimming removed 4 bases from V and 3 bases from J, with 13 bases in between. The CDR3 extends over 14 amino acids. CDR1 is SGHNT and CDR2 is YENEEA in the germline V gene. Clones were sequenced by immunoSEQ multiplex PCR, and TCRdb holds only the in-frame ones, with some missing. This table holds several thousand clones, approximately 80% found once. This receptor was taken from a human donor with HPV-associated anogenital cancer. The input for sequencing was tumor tissue, taken from a patient who underwent chemoradiotherapy. The J gene is TRBJ2-7, the V gene TRBV11-3; D perhaps matches TRBD1 (7 bases). The CDR3 here is CASSSAGGGYEQYF. The CDR3, as DNA: TGTGCCAGCAGCTCCGCAGGGGGAGGCTACGAGCAGTACTTC.